A single sample is the source of the 8 T cell receptor beta chains below, sequenced in a study of blood T cell repertoires in COVID-19. The method was immunoSEQ multiplex PCR; TCRdb's version includes in-frame clones alone and lacks a portion of them. Among some 65,000 clones listed, about 86% were seen once. The source material was peripheral blood. The origin of the receptors is a woman aged 80 or older with active COVID-19.

This rearrangement joins TRBV27 to TRBJ1-3, with TRBD1 matching 8 bases. Trimming removed 3 bases from V and 4 bases from J; junction bases left unmatched: 5. The CDR3 is made up of 15 amino acids. Germline V gene sequence: CDR1 MNHEY, CDR2 SMNVEV (reference sequence). CDR3 residues: CASSLNRGSGNTIYF. The CDR3 DNA follows: TGTGCCAGCAGTTTGAACAGGGGGTCAGGAAACACCATATATTTT.

V is TRBV6-2 or TRBV6-3 and J is TRBJ2-3; 8 bases fit TRBD2. CDR3 length equals 14 residues. The trim removed 5 bases at V and 5 bases at J, leaving 6 bases unmatched. CDR1 is MNHEY and CDR2 is SVGEGT in the germline V gene. CDR3 bases: TGTGCCAGCAGTGGACTAGCCGCGGAAGATACGCAGTATTTT. Its translation is CASSGLAAEDTQYF.

V and J are TRBV10-3 and TRBJ2-1; TRBD2 aligns across 14 bases. The CDR3 extends over 17 amino acids. Germline V CDR1 and CDR2: ENHRY, SYGVKD. The V and J ends lost 4 bases and 3 bases, in that order; junction bases with no gene match: 5. CDR3 sequence (DNA): TGTGCCATCAGTGCGACTAGCGGGGGGGCCGACTACAATGAGCAGTTCTTC. It is translated as CAISATSGGADYNEQFF.

This chain uses TRBV24-1 with TRBJ2-7; 7 bases match TRBD1. There are 15 residues in the CDR3. CDR1 is KGHDR, CDR2 SFDVKD, per germline. After removal of 3 bases from V and 5 bases from J, the junction contained 9 bases not matched to a gene. In DNA form, the CDR3 reads TGTGCCACCAGTGATCCTCGACAGGGTATGCACGAGCAGTACTTC. Its protein product is CATSDPRQGMHEQYF.

The chain is built from TRBV5-1 and TRBJ1-2; D uncertain. Deletions cut 1 base from V and 1 base from J, with 8 bases between. This CDR3 is built from 14 residues. CDR1 is SGHRS, CDR2 YFSETQ, per germline. Written as DNA, the CDR3 is TGCGCCAGCAGCTTGTTTAACAGTAACTATGGCTACACCTTC. As protein: CASSLFNSNYGYTF.

The genes are TRBV6-2 or TRBV6-3 and TRBJ2-2, with unresolved D. The V end lost 2 bases, the J end lost 0 bases, and 7 bases lay between the germline ends. Germline loops: CDR1 MNHEY, CDR2 SVGEGT. CDR3 length: 15 amino acids. CDR3 amino acids: CASSYDTANTGELFF. The DNA for the CDR3 is TGTGCCAGCAGTTACGACACGGCGAACACCGGGGAGCTGTTTTTT.

The chain combines TRBV19 with TRBJ1-6, with TRBD1 matching 7 bases. CDR3 length: 16 amino acids. Trimming removed 7 bases from V and 5 bases from J; junction bases left unmatched: 11. Germline loops: CDR1 LNHDA, CDR2 SQIVND (reference sequence). In DNA, the CDR3 is TGTGCCAGTACCCGACAGGGATCCGGACATAATTCACCCCTCCACTTT. This sequence encodes CASTRQGSGHNSPLHF.

The chain recombines TRBV27 with TRBJ1-1, with TRBD1 matching over 10 bases. Germline lookup yields CDR1 MNHEY and CDR2 SMNVEV (reference sequence). CDR3 size: 14 residues. Unmatched junction bases numbered 4, after V lost 5 bases and J lost 4 bases. CDR3 sequence reads: CASSLRTGGTEAFF. In DNA form, the CDR3 reads TGTGCCAGCAGTCTGCGGACAGGGGGCACTGAAGCTTTCTTT.